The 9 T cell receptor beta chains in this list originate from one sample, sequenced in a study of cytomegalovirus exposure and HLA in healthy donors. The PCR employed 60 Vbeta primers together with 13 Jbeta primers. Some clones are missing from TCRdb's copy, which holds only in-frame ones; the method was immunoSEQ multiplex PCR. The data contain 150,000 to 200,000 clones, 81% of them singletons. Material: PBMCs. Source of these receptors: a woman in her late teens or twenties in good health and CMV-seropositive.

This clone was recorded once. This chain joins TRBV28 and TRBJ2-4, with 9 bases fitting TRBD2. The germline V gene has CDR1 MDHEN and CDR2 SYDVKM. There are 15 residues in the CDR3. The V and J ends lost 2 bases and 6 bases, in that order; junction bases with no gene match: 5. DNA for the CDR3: TGTGCCAGCAGTTTAGCGGGGGGGCCGTTAAACATTCAGTACTTC. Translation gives CASSLAGGPLNIQYF.

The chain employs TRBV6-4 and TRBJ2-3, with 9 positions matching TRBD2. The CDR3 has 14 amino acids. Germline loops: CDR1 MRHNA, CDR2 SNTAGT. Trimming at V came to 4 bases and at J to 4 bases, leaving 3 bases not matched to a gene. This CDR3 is CASSGGGASDTQYF. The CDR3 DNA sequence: TGTGCCAGCAGTGGCGGGGGGGCCTCAGATACGCAGTATTTT.

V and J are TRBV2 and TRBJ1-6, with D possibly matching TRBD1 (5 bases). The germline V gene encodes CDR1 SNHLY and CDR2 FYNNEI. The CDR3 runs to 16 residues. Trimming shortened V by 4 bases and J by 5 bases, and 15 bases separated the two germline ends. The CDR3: CASSVGTPQNNSPLHF. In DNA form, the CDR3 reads TGTGCCAGCAGTGTAGGGACTCCCCAAAATAATTCACCCCTCCACTTT.

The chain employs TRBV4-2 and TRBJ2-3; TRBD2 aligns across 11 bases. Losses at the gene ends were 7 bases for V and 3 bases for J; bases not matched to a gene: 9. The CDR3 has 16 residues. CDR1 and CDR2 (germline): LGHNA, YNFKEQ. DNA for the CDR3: TGTGCCAGCACGTTCGGGGTAGCGGGGGGGACAGATACGCAGTATTTT. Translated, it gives CASTFGVAGGTDTQYF.

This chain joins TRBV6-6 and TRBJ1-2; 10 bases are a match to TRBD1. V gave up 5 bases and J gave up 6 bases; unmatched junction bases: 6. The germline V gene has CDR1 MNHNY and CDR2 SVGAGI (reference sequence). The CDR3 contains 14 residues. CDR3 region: CASSHTTGGNGYTF. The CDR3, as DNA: TGTGCCAGCAGTCACACGACAGGGGGCAATGGCTACACCTTC.

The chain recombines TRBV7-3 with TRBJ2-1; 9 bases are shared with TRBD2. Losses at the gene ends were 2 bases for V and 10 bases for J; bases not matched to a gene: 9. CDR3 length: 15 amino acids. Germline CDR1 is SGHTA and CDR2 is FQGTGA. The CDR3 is CASSLGVAGAQEQFF. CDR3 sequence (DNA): TGTGCCAGCAGCTTAGGGGTAGCGGGGGCTCAGGAGCAGTTCTTC.

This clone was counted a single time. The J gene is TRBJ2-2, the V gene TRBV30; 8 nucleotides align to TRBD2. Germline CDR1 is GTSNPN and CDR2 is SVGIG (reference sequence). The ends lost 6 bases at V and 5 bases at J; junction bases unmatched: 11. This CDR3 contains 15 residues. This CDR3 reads CACTPGGRGTGELFF. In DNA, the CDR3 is TGTGCCTGCACCCCGGGGGGGCGCGGGACCGGGGAGCTGTTTTTT.

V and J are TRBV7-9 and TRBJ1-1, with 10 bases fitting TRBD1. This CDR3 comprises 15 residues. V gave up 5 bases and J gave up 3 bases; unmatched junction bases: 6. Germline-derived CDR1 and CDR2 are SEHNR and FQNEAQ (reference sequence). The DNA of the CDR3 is TGTGCCAGCAGCCTTCGACAGGGGGCGGACACTGAAGCTTTCTTT. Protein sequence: CASSLRQGADTEAFF.

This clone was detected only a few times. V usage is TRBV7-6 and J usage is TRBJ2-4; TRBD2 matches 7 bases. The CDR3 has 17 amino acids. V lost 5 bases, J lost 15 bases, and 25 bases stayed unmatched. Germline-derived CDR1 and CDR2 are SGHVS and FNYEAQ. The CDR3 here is CASSPRGVRKGLLRLYF. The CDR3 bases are TGTGCCAGCAGCCCCCGGGGGGTCCGCAAAGGACTACTTAGACTGTACTTC.